The 15 T cell receptor beta chains presented below share a single source sample, sequenced in a study of blood T cell repertoires in COVID-19. The assay was immunoSEQ multiplex PCR, and TCRdb's table has in-frame clones only and misses some. Among about 50,000 clones listed, more than 80% were seen once. Sequencing was carried out using peripheral blood. The receptors originated from a human donor in a cohort sampled during active COVID-19.

The gene calls are TRBV7-2 and TRBJ2-7; possibly TRBD2 for D (6 bases). Per germline, CDR1 SGHTA and CDR2 FQGNSA. V was shortened by 1 base and J by 2 bases, with 15 bases between the two germline ends. The CDR3 contains 16 residues. The CDR3, as DNA: TGTGCCAGCAGCTTAGATTGGCGGGGAACCACCTACGAGCAGTACTTC. It encodes CASSLDWRGTTYEQYF.

The V call is TRBV19, the J call TRBJ2-3, with 9 bases fitting TRBD1. V gave up 6 bases and J gave up 0 bases; unmatched junction bases: 7. Germline CDR1 is LNHDA and CDR2 is SQIVND (reference sequence). This CDR3 has 16 residues. The CDR3 reads CASRSRDRVSTDTQYF. The CDR3 nucleotides read TGTGCCAGTAGGAGCAGGGACAGGGTTAGCACAGATACGCAGTATTTT. Complete variable domain (other parts from reference TRBV19 and TRBJ2-3): DGGITQSPKYLFRKEGQNVTLSCEQNLNHDAMYWYRQDPGQGLRLIYYSQIVNDFQKGDIAEGYSVSREKKESFPLTVTSAQKNPTAFYLCASRSRDRVSTDTQYFGPGTRLTVL.

J is TRBJ1-6 and V is TRBV27; D is unresolved. With 5 bases removed from V and 7 bases from J, the gap between germline ends came to 12 bases. The length of the CDR3 is 14 residues. Germline V gene data show CDR1 as MNHEY and CDR2 as SMNVEV (reference sequence). The CDR3 nucleotides are TGTGCCAGCAGTGGCCCGGCGGGAAATTCACCCCTCCACTTT. Its translation is CASSGPAGNSPLHF.

This chain joins TRBV27 and TRBJ1-3, with D tentatively TRBD1 (5 bases). The germline V gene has CDR1 MNHEY and CDR2 SMNVEV (reference sequence). V lost 5 bases and J 0 bases, leaving 14 bases between the germline ends. The CDR3 length is 16 residues. CDR3 loop: CASSPTPTGSGNTIYF. For the CDR3, the DNA is TGTGCCAGCAGTCCAACCCCCACAGGCTCTGGAAACACCATATATTTT.

The gene calls are TRBV12-3 or TRBV12-4 and TRBJ2-7; 8 nucleotides agree with TRBD2. CDR3 length equals 13 residues. The ends lost 6 bases at V and 3 bases at J; junction bases unmatched: 4. The CDR3 nucleotides read TGTGCCAGCAGCCCGACTAGCGTCTACGAGCAGTACTTC. Translated: CASSPTSVYEQYF.

The V and J genes are TRBV30 and TRBJ2-3; 8 bases map to TRBD2. The CDR3 contains 14 residues. Germline V gives CDR1 GTSNPN, CDR2 SVGIG (reference sequence). The V segment lost 4 bases and the J segment 0 bases; nucleotides outside the gene matches: 3. This chain's CDR3 is CAWTLAGSTDTQYF. The CDR3 DNA is TGTGCCTGGACGCTAGCGGGTAGCACAGATACGCAGTATTTT.

The CDR3 DNA sequence: TGCGCCAGCAGCTTGGTCCGAGGGACACCCTCCTACAATGAGCAGTTCTTC. This codes for CASSLVRGTPSYNEQFF. V gene TRBV5-1 combines with J gene TRBJ2-1; weak D call: TRBD1 (6 bases). V was cut by 0 bases and J by 0 bases, with 13 bases left in between. CDR1 and CDR2 from the germline V gene are SGHRS and YFSETQ. This CDR3 has 17 amino acids.

This chain connects TRBV7-9 to TRBJ1-6; tentative D call: TRBD1 (5 bases). The V gene lost 3 bases and the J gene lost 0 bases, with 9 bases spanning the gap. Germline CDR1 reads SEHNR; CDR2 reads FQNEAQ (reference sequence). The CDR3 covers 16 residues. CDR3 nucleotides: TGTGCCAGCAGCTTGACAGAGACCTCCTATAATTCACCCCTCCACTTT. As protein: CASSLTETSYNSPLHF.

J is TRBJ2-7 and V is TRBV7-2; D call uncertain. Germline CDR1 is SGHTA and CDR2 is FQGNSA. This CDR3 has 16 residues. V lost 5 bases and J lost 4, with 21 bases in between. The CDR3 protein is CASSLALNLRAYEQYF. CDR3 coding DNA: TGTGCCAGCAGCCTCGCGTTAAACCTTAGAGCATACGAGCAGTACTTC.

This chain joins TRBV6-5 and TRBJ1-2, with 7 bases identical to TRBD1. The CDR3 extends over 14 amino acids. CDR1 MNHEY and CDR2 SVGAGI come from the germline V gene. V was clipped by 7 bases and J by 0 bases; unmatched bases: 5. In DNA, the CDR3 is TGTGCCAGCACACAGGGGAGAGCTAACTATGGCTACACCTTC. Residues: CASTQGRANYGYTF.

The V and J genes are TRBV10-3 and TRBJ2-7; 7 bases are shared with TRBD2. The CDR3 length is 14 residues. Per the germline V gene, CDR1 is ENHRY and CDR2 is SYGVKD. Unmatched junction bases numbered 3, after V lost 2 bases and J lost 2 bases. This CDR3 reads CAISENSGPYEQYF. CDR3 DNA: TGTGCCATCAGTGAGAATAGCGGGCCCTACGAGCAGTACTTC.

The chain recombines TRBV11-2 with TRBJ2-3, with D possibly matching TRBD2 (5 bases). Germline V lookup: CDR1 SGHAT, CDR2 FQNNGV. The CDR3 consists of 14 residues. Trimming left V 1 base short and J 6 bases short, with 11 bases between. CDR3 in amino acids: CASSLGTPRDTQYF. CDR3 nucleotide sequence: TGTGCCAGCAGCTTAGGGACTCCCAGGGATACGCAGTATTTT.

The CDR3 reads CSVAGGDHTYEQYF. The CDR3 DNA follows: TGCAGCGTTGCGGGAGGGGATCATACCTACGAGCAGTACTTC. The gene calls are TRBV29-1 and TRBJ2-7; 8 bases map to TRBD2. This CDR3 spans 14 amino acids. Germline trimming cut 4 bases from V and 2 bases from J; bases unmatched to any gene: 7. The germline V gene has CDR1 SQVTM and CDR2 ANQGSEA.

V is TRBV19 and J is TRBJ1-2; no definite D call. V was shortened by 7 bases and J by 0 bases, with 6 bases between the two germline ends. Germline loops: CDR1 LNHDA, CDR2 SQIVND (reference sequence). The CDR3 spans 12 residues. DNA for the CDR3: TGTGCCAGTACGGGAGCTAACTATGGCTACACCTTC. Translating it yields CASTGANYGYTF.

The gene calls are TRBV4-1 and TRBJ2-1; D gene uncertain. V was shortened by 0 bases and J by 6 bases, with 9 bases between the two germline ends. The CDR3 length is 14 residues. Germline CDR1 reads MGHRA; CDR2 reads YSYEKL. CDR3 sequence: CASSQEFFVNEQFF. The CDR3, as DNA: TGCGCCAGCAGCCAAGAATTTTTCGTCAATGAGCAGTTCTTC.